This entry lists 30 T cell receptor beta chains sequenced from one sample in a study of T cells in Graves' hyperthyroidism and ophthalmopathy. It was RNA transcripts that yielded the amplified TCR beta CDR3 regions. When the TCR CDR3 underwent first-round RT-PCR, the HTBI primer set was used. TCRdb re-derived calls from the multiplex PCR reads in MiXCR, one entry per CDR3 protein. This sample has approximately 380,000 distinct CDR3 sequences; 11% to 15% occur once, and the top ten carry approximately 29%. The sample was blood. The receptors shown here come from a man aged 50 or older with Graves' ophthalmopathy.

This clonotype came up many times. The rearrangement uses TRBV7-9 and TRBJ2-6, with D possibly matching TRBD1 (5 bases). Deletions cut 7 bases from V and 6 bases from J, with 10 bases between. Germline assignment: CDR1 SEHNR and CDR2 FQNEAQ (reference sequence). This CDR3 region has 13 residues. CDR3 nucleotide sequence: TGTGCCAGCACCTCAGGGCCGGCCAACGTCCTGACTTTC. This translates into CASTSGPANVLTF.

V usage is TRBV11-2 and J usage is TRBJ1-2; D gene unclear. Germline assignment: CDR1 SGHAT and CDR2 FQNNGV. The V end lost 5 bases, the J end lost 7 bases, and 23 bases lay between the germline ends. The CDR3 sequence is 16 residues long. This chain's CDR3 is CASSHTPAGSGGGYTF. Here the CDR3 DNA reads TGTGCCAGCAGCCACACCCCCGCAGGCTCGGGAGGTGGCTACACCTTC. The complete variable domain, with remaining parts taken from reference TRBV11-2 and TRBJ1-2, reads EAGVAQSPRYKIIEKRQSVAFWCNPISGHATLYWYQQILGQGPKLLIQFQNNGVVDDSQLPKDRFSAERLKGVDSTLKIQPAKLEDSAVYLCASSHTPAGSGGGYTFGSGTRLTVV.

V and J are TRBV7-6 and TRBJ2-1; D unclear. The CDR3 length is 15 residues. CDR1 and CDR2 from the germline V gene are SGHVS and FNYEAQ. Trimming took off 0 bases at V and 0 bases at J, with 6 bases between the two ends. The CDR3 here is CASSLALNSYNEQFF. CDR3 sequence (DNA): TGTGCCAGCAGCTTAGCGCTGAACTCCTACAATGAGCAGTTCTTC.

Many counts were recorded for this clonotype. The V and J genes are TRBV4-1 and TRBJ1-5; perhaps TRBD1 as D (5 bases). Per germline, CDR1 MGHRA and CDR2 YSYEKL. V shed 0 bases and J shed 4 bases, with 10 bases lying between them. The CDR3 spans 15 residues. This CDR3 reads CASSQDPGWNQPQHF. In DNA form, the CDR3 reads TGCGCCAGCAGCCAAGATCCAGGGTGGAATCAGCCCCAGCATTTT.

This clonotype showed up many times. The chain uses TRBV6-1 and TRBJ2-7; unclear D gene. V was cut by 0 bases and J by 3 bases, with 9 bases left in between. CDR3 length: 14 residues. CDR1 MNHNS and CDR2 SASEGT come from the germline V gene. This CDR3 is CASSEAGRYYEQYF. CDR3 DNA sequence: TGTGCCAGCAGTGAAGCTGGACGGTACTACGAGCAGTACTTC.

This sequence joins TRBV20-1 and TRBJ1-2, with TRBD1 as a possible D gene (5 bases). The CDR3 has 14 amino acids. CDR1 is DFQATT, CDR2 SNEGSKA, per germline (reference sequence). V dropped 2 bases and J dropped 6 bases, with 16 bases sitting between them. CDR3 bases: TGCAGTGCTAGAACCCAGGCGGACAAGGATGGCTACACCTTC. This translates into CSARTQADKDGYTF.

This clonotype was recorded many times. The V gene is TRBV12-5, the J gene TRBJ2-2; 11 positions agree with TRBD1. The CDR3 runs 16 residues. The germline V gene has CDR1 LGHNT and CDR2 FRNRAP. Losses at the gene ends were 8 bases for V and 4 bases for J; bases not matched to a gene: 9. The CDR3: CASTRTGGVVTGELFF. CDR3 DNA sequence: TGTGCTAGTACCCGGACAGGGGGCGTTGTCACCGGGGAGCTGTTTTTT.

This clonotype occurred many times. The chain combines TRBV19 with TRBJ2-7; possible D gene TRBD2, 5 bases. This CDR3 has 14 amino acids. Looked up from germline, CDR1 is LNHDA and CDR2 is SQIVND (reference sequence). With 3 bases removed from V and 2 bases from J, the gap between germline ends came to 11 bases. Here the CDR3 reads CASSINEGAYEQYF. CDR3 coding DNA: TGTGCCAGTAGTATCAACGAGGGAGCCTACGAGCAGTACTTC.

This clonotype has at least ten counts. The CDR3 spells CASSRPGLAATLVYEQYF. As DNA, the CDR3 is TGTGCCAGCAGTCGGCCGGGACTAGCGGCTACGTTGGTATACGAGCAGTACTTC. The chain couples TRBV2 to TRBJ2-7, with 11 bases identical to TRBD2. The CDR3 totals 18 residues. Trimming took 5 bases from V and 4 from J; bases not matched to a gene: 16. Germline loops: CDR1 SNHLY, CDR2 FYNNEI.

This clonotype was seen at least ten times. The chain uses TRBV7-3 and TRBJ2-1; no definite D call. The V gene lost 5 bases and the J gene lost 0 bases, with 14 bases spanning the gap. The CDR3 is 16 residues long. From germline, CDR1 is SGHTA and CDR2 FQGTGA. The CDR3 protein is CASSLGADISYNEQFF. The CDR3 DNA reads TGTGCCAGCAGCCTAGGAGCTGACATCTCCTACAATGAGCAGTTCTTC.

The genes are TRBV24-1 and TRBJ1-1; 9 bases align to TRBD1. The junction had 2 bases not matched to a gene; V was cut back by 5 bases and J by 8 bases. There are 12 residues in the CDR3. Germline-derived CDR1 and CDR2 are KGHDR and SFDVKD. The CDR3: CATSGGQGEAFF. The CDR3 bases are TGTGCCACCAGTGGGGGACAGGGCGAAGCTTTCTTT.

This clonotype was recorded many times. The CDR3 nucleotides are TGCAGTGCTAGACTAGAGGATTTCGAGACCCAGTACTTC. This codes for CSARLEDFETQYF. V usage is TRBV20-1 and J usage is TRBJ2-5; unclear D gene. V lost 2 bases and J 5 bases, leaving 12 bases between the germline ends. The CDR3 totals 13 residues. Germline V gene data show CDR1 as DFQATT and CDR2 as SNEGSKA (reference sequence).

The chain joins TRBV6-2 or TRBV6-3 to TRBJ2-3; D remains unclear. TRBJ1-5 matches the DNA end more closely, so the J call is doubtful. The CDR3 has 15 amino acids. The germline V gene has CDR1 MNHEY and CDR2 SVGEGT. CDR3 in DNA: TGTGCCAGCAGTCACTTAGCGGGAGGGCCAGATACGCAGCATTTT. It encodes CASSHLAGGPDTQHF.

This clonotype has a count of ten or more. This chain connects TRBV3-1 to TRBJ2-3; D remains unclear. Germline CDR1 and CDR2: LGHDT and YNNKEL (reference sequence). V lost 0 bases, J lost 0 bases, and 16 bases lay in between. The CDR3 is made up of 18 amino acids. CDR3 sequence (DNA): TGTGCCAGCAGCCAAGATTCGACCGGACGTGCTAGCACAGATACGCAGTATTTT. Translation gives CASSQDSTGRASTDTQYF.

This chain links TRBV12-3 or TRBV12-4 with TRBJ1-3; no clear D. Trimming removed 6 bases at V and 5 bases at J, with 20 bases between. There are 16 residues in the CDR3. The CDR3 protein is CASRLGSDAPRNTIYF. In nucleotides, the CDR3 is TGTGCCAGCAGACTCGGGTCAGATGCGCCTAGAAACACCATATATTTT.

This clonotype was recorded many times. The rearrangement uses TRBV11-2 and TRBJ2-3, with 10 positions matching TRBD2. Trimming at V came to 3 bases and at J to 3 bases, leaving 6 bases not matched to a gene. The CDR3 is 16 residues long. Germline CDR1 SGHAT, CDR2 FQNNGV. CDR3 amino acids: CASSLKLAGETDTQYF. In DNA form, the CDR3 reads TGTGCCAGCAGCTTGAAGCTAGCGGGAGAAACAGATACGCAGTATTTT.

In this sample, this clonotype turned up many times. The chain carries TRBV12-3 or TRBV12-4 and TRBJ2-5; TRBD2 agrees at 9 bases. Trimming cost V 5 bases and J 5 bases; bases outside gene matches: 6. The CDR3 contains 14 residues. CDR3: CASSPSGAGETQYF. For the CDR3, the DNA is TGTGCCAGCAGTCCTAGCGGGGCCGGTGAGACCCAGTACTTC.

This clonotype has a count of ten or more. The rearrangement joins TRBV30 to TRBJ1-5; 11 nucleotides match TRBD1. The V gene end was trimmed by 2 bases and the J gene end by 9 bases; junction bases not matched to a gene: 6. CDR3 length: 14 residues. The germline CDR1 and CDR2 sequences are GTSNPN and SVGIG (reference sequence). In DNA, the CDR3 is TGTGCCTGGAGTACCGGGACAGGGGGACGGCCCCAGCATTTT. Encoded protein: CAWSTGTGGRPQHF.

This clonotype has at least ten counts. The chain couples TRBV2 to TRBJ2-7, with 8 bases identical to TRBD1. J was trimmed by 2 bases and V by 6 bases; bases with no gene match: 6. Per germline, CDR1 SNHLY and CDR2 FYNNEI. The CDR3 length is 14 residues. The CDR3 is CASSFTGQAYEQYF. For the CDR3, the DNA is TGTGCCAGCAGCTTTACGGGACAGGCCTACGAGCAGTACTTC.

This clonotype was seen many times. The chain uses TRBV5-1 and TRBJ2-5; no clear D gene. CDR1 is SGHRS, CDR2 YFSETQ, per germline. This CDR3 spans 14 amino acids. Trimming cost V 1 base and J 4 bases, with 11 bases left between them. The CDR3 sequence is CASSLSKGSETQYF. The DNA for the CDR3 is TGCGCCAGCAGCTTGAGTAAGGGTTCAGAGACCCAGTACTTC.

This clonotype was observed at least ten times. The chain couples TRBV7-9 to TRBJ2-3, with TRBD2 identical over 10 bases. The germline gives CDR1 SEHNR, CDR2 FQNEAQ (reference sequence). CDR3 length equals 16 residues. Trimming took 5 bases from V and 0 from J; bases not matched to a gene: 5. The CDR3 DNA follows: TGTGCCAGCAGCGCGCTAGCGGGAGTAAGCACAGATACGCAGTATTTT. The encoded protein is CASSALAGVSTDTQYF.

This clonotype turned up a few times. The rearrangement links TRBV29-1 to TRBJ1-1; D might be TRBD1 (6 bases). The CDR3 sequence is 15 residues long. From germline, CDR1 is SQVTM and CDR2 ANQGSEA. V lost 6 bases and J lost 4, with 21 bases in between. CDR3 region: CSVNRDNRAGTEAFF. The CDR3 DNA sequence: TGCAGCGTGAACCGGGACAATCGAGCGGGCACTGAAGCTTTCTTT.

This clonotype was found a few times. This chain connects TRBV10-3 to TRBJ2-7; 9 bases match TRBD1. The CDR3 is 16 amino acids. Germline CDR1 ENHRY, CDR2 SYGVKD. Trimming at V came to 3 bases and at J to 2 bases, leaving 8 bases not matched to a gene. DNA for the CDR3: TGTGCCATCAGTGAACGTACAGGGGGCTTGGCCTACGAGCAGTACTTC. Its translation is CAISERTGGLAYEQYF.

At least ten counts were recorded for this clonotype. CDR3: CARDASEGRGNTIYF. The CDR3 bases are TGTGCCAGGGATGCGAGTGAGGGGAGAGGAAACACCATATATTTT. V usage is TRBV7-9 and J usage is TRBJ1-3, with D perhaps TRBD1 (5 bases). The V gene's germline CDR1 is SEHNR and CDR2 FQNEAQ (reference sequence). The CDR3 consists of 15 residues. V was cut by 9 bases and J by 4 bases, with 19 bases left in between.

The table lists this clonotype with many counts. The chain combines TRBV30 with TRBJ2-5; D remains unclear. The CDR3 extends over 11 amino acids. Trimming took off 5 bases at V and 5 bases at J, with 9 bases between the two ends. Germline lookup yields CDR1 GTSNPN and CDR2 SVGIG (reference sequence). CDR3 sequence reads: CAWGLRETQYF. Here the CDR3 DNA reads TGTGCCTGGGGGCTAAGGGAGACCCAGTACTTC.

This clonotype was counted ten times or more. CDR3 loop: CSARAGTSGYNEQFF. In nucleotides, the CDR3 is TGCAGTGCTAGAGCTGGGACTAGCGGCTACAATGAGCAGTTCTTC. This sequence joins TRBV20-1 and TRBJ2-1; 11 positions match TRBD2. From germline, CDR1 is DFQATT and CDR2 SNEGSKA (reference sequence). CDR3 size: 15 residues. Trimming removed 1 base from V and 3 bases from J; junction bases left unmatched: 2.

This clonotype showed up just a few times. This sequence joins TRBV6-1 and TRBJ2-2; TRBD2 matches 14 bases. This CDR3 has 18 amino acids. Germline lookup yields CDR1 MNHNS and CDR2 SASEGT. J gave up 4 bases and V 6 bases, and 10 bases lay outside the gene matches. The CDR3 spells CASSYSGLAGVSTGELFF. CDR3 nucleotide sequence: TGTGCCAGCAGCTATTCGGGACTAGCGGGAGTGAGCACCGGGGAGCTGTTTTTT.

The chain links TRBV6-5 to TRBJ1-3; TRBD1 matches at 7 bases. Germline lookup yields CDR1 MNHEY and CDR2 SVGAGI. J gave up 2 bases and V 0 bases, and 1 base lay outside the gene matches. CDR3 length: 15 amino acids. The CDR3 is CASSYSQGAGNTIYF. For the CDR3, the DNA is TGTGCCAGCAGTTACTCCCAGGGGGCTGGAAACACCATATATTTT.

There are many counts of this clonotype. V gene TRBV11-2 combines with J gene TRBJ2-7; D tentatively fits TRBD1 or TRBD2 (5 bases each). CDR3 length: 13 amino acids. V lost 5 bases to trimming and J lost 2 bases, with 10 bases between them. CDR1 is SGHAT, CDR2 FQNNGV, per germline. For the CDR3, the DNA is TGTGCCAGCAGCCCCGGGGCCCCCTACGAGCAGTACTTC. As protein: CASSPGAPYEQYF.

The CDR3 protein is CARQRDRYQPQHF. The CDR3 nucleotides read TGCGCCAGACAACGTGACAGGTATCAGCCCCAGCATTTT. The V call is TRBV5-1, the J call TRBJ1-5; the D gene is possibly TRBD1 (6 bases). This CDR3 comprises 13 residues. Germline CDR1 SGHRS, CDR2 YFSETQ. Trimming took 8 bases from V and 5 from J, leaving 14 bases between them.